The rows below give T cell receptor beta chains drawn from one sample of a study of blood T cell repertoires in COVID-19. Some clones are missing from TCRdb's copy, which holds only in-frame ones; the method was immunoSEQ multiplex PCR. Here the sample spans over 300,000 clones, over 75% being singletons. Material: PBMCs or T cells enriched from blood (not recorded which). The receptors derive from a woman aged 25 to 39 with acute COVID-19. Each CDR3 is given with its conserved first and last residue. D genes are given only for firm matches. Not all rows give a size; the values are once, few, many and, for expanded clones, a class.

d_call	clone_size	v_call	j_call	cdr3_aa	cdr3_nt
TRBD1	NA	TRBV24-1	TRBJ2-1	CAKHRDRGSYNEQFF	TGTGCCAAACACCGGGACAGGGGCTCCTACAATGAGCAGTTCTTC
NA	NA	TRBV21-1	TRBJ1-2	CASSPRTGDNSNYGYTF	TGTGCCAGCAGCCCCCGAACTGGGGACAACTCTAACTATGGCTACACCTTC
NA	NA	TRBV18	TRBJ1-1	CASSPPSRAWNTEAFF	TGTGCCAGCTCACCACCGTCCAGGGCGTGGAACACTGAAGCTTTCTTT
NA	NA	TRBV24-1	TRBJ2-1	CATSDPLPPSEQFF	TGTGCCACCAGTGATCCTCTTCCCCCGAGTGAGCAGTTCTTC
TRBD2	NA	TRBV3-1/TRBV3-2	TRBJ2-3	CASKYGGARDTQYF	TGTGCCAGCAAATACGGGGGGGCGAGAGATACGCAGTATTTT
TRBD1	NA	TRBV3-1/TRBV3-2	TRBJ1-2	CASSHLTGGLNYGYTF	TGTGCCAGCAGCCACTTGACAGGGGGTCTTAACTATGGCTACACCTTC
NA	NA	TRBV19	TRBJ1-5	CASSSETGMSQPQHF	TGTGCCAGTAGTAGTGAAACAGGGATGAGTCAGCCCCAGCATTTT
TRBD1	NA	TRBV10-1	TRBJ2-2	CASSEWTGANTGELFF	TGCGCCAGCAGCGAATGGACAGGGGCGAACACCGGGGAGCTGTTTTTT
NA	few	TRBV9	TRBJ1-1	CASSVHPGWDTEAFF	TGTGCCAGCAGCGTTCATCCGGGGTGGGACACTGAAGCTTTCTTT
TRBD2	once	TRBV5-1	TRBJ2-1	CASSPTSGGLYFNEQFF	TGCGCCAGCAGCCCAACTAGCGGGGGCCTTTATTTCAATGAGCAGTTCTTC
TRBD1	NA	TRBV29-1	TRBJ1-2	CSALTGGSYGYTF	TGCAGCGCACTGACAGGGGGCAGCTATGGCTACACCTTC
TRBD1	once	TRBV3-1/TRBV3-2	TRBJ2-7	CASSQDRDRVTYEQYF	TGTGCCAGCAGCCAGGACAGGGACAGAGTGACCTACGAGCAGTACTTC
NA	NA	TRBV5-6	TRBJ1-5	CASSSGGGNQPQHF	TGTGCCAGCAGCTCCGGGGGGGGCAATCAGCCCCAGCATTTT
TRBD1	NA	TRBV9	TRBJ2-7	CASSVGDRAYEQYF	TGTGCCAGCAGCGTAGGGGACAGGGCCTACGAGCAGTACTTC
NA	NA	TRBV3-1/TRBV3-2	TRBJ1-2	CASSQERGYGYTF	TGTGCCAGCAGCCAAGAAAGAGGCTATGGCTACACCTTC
NA	NA	TRBV27	TRBJ1-5	CASSRQAESNQPQHF	TGTGCCAGCAGTAGGCAGGCCGAGAGCAATCAGCCCCAGCATTTT
TRBD2	NA	TRBV2	TRBJ2-3	CASSERGLAGATDTQYF	TGTGCCAGCAGTGAAAGGGGACTAGCGGGGGCCACAGATACGCAGTATTTT
NA	NA	TRBV7-2	TRBJ2-1	CASSLDRPGYNEQFF	TGTGCCAGCAGCTTAGACAGGCCAGGCTACAATGAGCAGTTCTTC
NA	NA	TRBV5-1	TRBJ1-2	CASSLEEGIGYGYTF	TGCGCCAGCAGCTTGGAGGAGGGGATCGGCTATGGCTACACCTTC
TRBD1	NA	TRBV6-5	TRBJ1-6	CASSTGQGYSPLHF	TGTGCCAGCAGTACTGGACAGGGATATTCACCCCTCCACTTT
NA	NA	TRBV7-3	TRBJ2-2	CASSPTITLLGGELFF	TGTGCCAGCAGCCCGACAATTACGCTATTGGGCGGGGAGCTGTTTTTT
TRBD1	NA	TRBV4-1	TRBJ1-6	CASSQDLGDRTSSYNSPLHF	TGCGCCAGCAGCCAAGATTTGGGGGACAGAACTAGCTCCTATAATTCACCCCTCCACTTT
NA	NA	TRBV7-2	TRBJ1-2	CASSPAQGTYGYTF	TGTGCCAGCAGCCCCGCCCAGGGGACCTATGGCTACACCTTC
NA	NA	TRBV7-9	TRBJ2-5	CASSLPSPQETQYF	TGTGCCAGCAGCTTACCGAGCCCACAAGAGACCCAGTACTTC
NA	NA	TRBV19	TRBJ1-2	CASSIGDGYTF	TGTGCCAGTAGTATAGGCGATGGCTACACCTTC
TRBD1	NA	TRBV7-9	TRBJ1-2	CASSSAIGQAGYGYTF	TGTGCCAGCAGCTCCGCCATCGGACAGGCGGGCTATGGCTACACCTTC
TRBD1	NA	TRBV7-9	TRBJ2-5	CASSAGQGVLQETQYF	TGTGCCAGCAGCGCTGGACAGGGGGTTCTCCAAGAGACCCAGTACTTC
NA	NA	TRBV6-1	TRBJ2-4	CASSEAQAGAKNIQYF	TGTGCCAGCAGTGAAGCACAGGCCGGAGCCAAAAACATTCAGTACTTC
TRBD2	NA	TRBV7-6	TRBJ2-1	CASSLDALAGAQSIYNEQFF	TGTGCCAGCAGCTTAGATGCCCTAGCGGGGGCCCAATCGATATACAATGAGCAGTTCTTC
TRBD1	NA	TRBV11-2	TRBJ1-4	CASSLRRDRGRINEKLFF	TGTGCCAGCAGCCTCCGCCGGGACAGGGGGAGGATTAATGAAAAACTGTTTTTT
NA	few	TRBV7-8	TRBJ2-7	CASSLRTEYEQYF	TGTGCCAGCAGCCTAAGGACTGAATACGAGCAGTACTTC
TRBD1	NA	TRBV6-5	TRBJ1-2	CASSYSGTGTYGYTF	TGTGCCAGCAGTTACTCCGGGACAGGGACCTATGGCTACACCTTC
TRBD1	NA	TRBV4-1	TRBJ1-1	CASSQVRDSAAFF	TGCGCCAGCAGCCAAGTCCGGGACAGCGCCGCTTTCTTT
NA	few	TRBV4-1	TRBJ1-5	CASSQTGTTDQPQHF	TGCGCCAGCAGCCAAACAGGGACGACGGATCAGCCCCAGCATTTT
TRBD1	NA	TRBV7-8	TRBJ1-5	CASSLLFRNPGQGNNQPQHF	TGTGCCAGCAGCTTATTGTTTAGAAATCCGGGACAGGGGAACAATCAGCCCCAGCATTTT
NA	NA	TRBV7-9	TRBJ1-6	CASSSRDSSSYNSPLHF	TGTGCCAGCAGCTCCCGGGACTCGAGCTCCTATAATTCACCCCTCCACTTT
TRBD1	NA	TRBV5-6	TRBJ1-2	CASSTTRTGSKNGYTF	TGTGCCAGCAGCACGACAAGGACAGGGAGTAAAAATGGCTACACCTTC
NA	NA	TRBV28	TRBJ1-5	CASSWGRAQPQHF	TGTGCCAGCAGTTGGGGCAGGGCACAGCCCCAGCATTTT
TRBD1	NA	TRBV3-1/TRBV3-2	TRBJ2-7	CASSQTGVYEQYF	TGTGCCAGCAGCCAGACAGGGGTCTACGAGCAGTACTTC
TRBD1	NA	TRBV10-3	TRBJ1-1	CAIQGEATEAFF	TGTGCCATACAGGGGGAGGCCACTGAAGCTTTCTTT